The 4 T cell receptor beta chains presented below share a single source sample, sequenced in a study of control samples from healthy donors and cancer patients. Method: immunoSEQ multiplex PCR; TCRdb's copy keeps in-frame clones and lacks some. This sample yields about 120,000 clones, of which 80% to 95% are seen a single time; less than 0.65% belongs to the top ten. The sample was PBMCs. These receptors were taken from a man at least 80 years old with head and neck cancer.

This clone was recorded once. The chain couples TRBV29-1 to TRBJ2-5, with a possible D match to TRBD1 (7 bases). The CDR3 spans 13 residues. Trimming took 6 bases from V and 4 from J, leaving 15 bases between them. Germline CDR1 SQVTM, CDR2 ANQGSEA. CDR3 nucleotide sequence: TGCAGCGTAGCCAGGGGGGCGATAGAGACCCAGTACTTC. It codes for CSVARGAIETQYF.

Points on this clone: Compared with germline, one end of the junction differs, possibly owing to a read error. The chain is built from TRBV6-5 and TRBJ1-2, with a tentative D call TRBD1 (6 bases). The germline V gene encodes CDR1 MNHEY and CDR2 SVGAGI. The CDR3 sequence is 15 residues long. The CDR3 is CASTILGNPTTGASF. For the CDR3, the DNA is TGTGCCAGCACTATACTTGGGAATCCTACAACGGGGGCCTCTTTC.

The J gene is TRBJ1-6, the V gene TRBV28; D gene unclear. The germline CDR1 and CDR2 sequences are MDHEN and SYDVKM. The CDR3 sequence is 13 residues long. V lost 1 base and J 7 bases, leaving 5 bases between the germline ends. The CDR3 DNA is TGTGCCAGCAGTTTATCGTTAAATTCACCCCTCCACTTT. This gives the protein CASSLSLNSPLHF.

The chain links TRBV5-1 to TRBJ2-1; D is unclear. Germline CDR1 SGHRS, CDR2 YFSETQ. The V end lost 4 bases, the J end lost 8 bases, and 13 bases lay between the germline ends. This CDR3 contains 13 residues. In DNA, the CDR3 is TGCGCCAGCAGCGAACAAATCATCGATGAGCAGTTCTTC. The encoded protein is CASSEQIIDEQFF.